This T cell receptor beta chain derives from a study of CD4 T cells in relation to SARS-CoV-2 and coronaviruses. Study-wide context: After roughly 9 days of antigen culture, PBMC TCR beta CDR3s were sequenced.

Before the COVID-19 pandemic, during about 2010-2018, CD4+ T cells were taken from unexposed donors. Isolation of CD4+ T cells took place after about 9 days in culture. Testing used SARS-CoV-2 S/N and four cold-coronavirus spikes on unexposed-donor CD4+ T cells, cells permitting. Profiled with immunoSEQ multiplex PCR; TCRdb holds only in-frame clones, not every one. The table records some 30,000 clones, about 75% of them present only once. Note on this clone: Its specificity is not known.

V shed 6 bases and J shed 0 bases, with 20 bases lying between them. This CDR3 is 17 amino acids long. The germline CDR1 and CDR2 sequences are LGHDT and YNNKEL (reference sequence). This receptor was taken from a human donor in good health. The V and J genes are TRBV3-1 (or the pseudogene TRBV3-2) and TRBJ1-2; D is perhaps TRBD1 (5 bases). Source material: CD4+ T cells from PBMCs, cultured in vitro. The CDR3 reads CASSITGPVLANYGYTF. DNA for the CDR3: TGTGCCAGCAGTATCACAGGTCCCGTTTTAGCTAACTATGGCTACACCTTC.